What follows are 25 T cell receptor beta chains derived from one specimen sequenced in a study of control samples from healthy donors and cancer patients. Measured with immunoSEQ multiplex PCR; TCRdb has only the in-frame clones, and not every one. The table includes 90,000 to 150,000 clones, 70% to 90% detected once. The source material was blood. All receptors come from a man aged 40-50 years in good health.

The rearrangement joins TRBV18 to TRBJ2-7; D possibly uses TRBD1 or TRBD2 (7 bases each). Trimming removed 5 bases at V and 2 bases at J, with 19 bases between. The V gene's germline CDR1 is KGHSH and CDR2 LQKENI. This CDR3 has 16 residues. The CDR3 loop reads CASSALGRGQAYEQYF. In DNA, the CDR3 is TGTGCCAGCTCAGCCCTTGGGAGGGGGCAAGCCTACGAGCAGTACTTC.

CDR3 in amino acids: CASSVRGALGELFF. The CDR3 DNA reads TGTGCCAGCAGTGTAAGGGGGGCGCTGGGGGAGCTGTTTTTT. The genes are TRBV2 and TRBJ2-2; D assignment may be TRBD1 or TRBD2 (6 bases each). Trimming left V 4 bases short and J 8 bases short, with 14 bases between. This CDR3 region has 14 residues. Germline V gene sequence: CDR1 SNHLY, CDR2 FYNNEI.

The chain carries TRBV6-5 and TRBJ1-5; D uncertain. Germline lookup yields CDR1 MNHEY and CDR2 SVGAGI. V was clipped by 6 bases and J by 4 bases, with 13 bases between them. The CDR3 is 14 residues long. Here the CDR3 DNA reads TGTGCCAGCAGCCCCCACAAACTTAATCAGCCCCAGCATTTT. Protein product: CASSPHKLNQPQHF.

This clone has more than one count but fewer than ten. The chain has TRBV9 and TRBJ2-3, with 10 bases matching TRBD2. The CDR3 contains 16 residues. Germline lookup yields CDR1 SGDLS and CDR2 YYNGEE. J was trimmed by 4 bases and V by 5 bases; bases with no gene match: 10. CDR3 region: CASSEGLSGGADTQYF. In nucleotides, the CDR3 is TGTGCCAGCAGTGAGGGATTAAGCGGGGGGGCAGATACGCAGTATTTT.

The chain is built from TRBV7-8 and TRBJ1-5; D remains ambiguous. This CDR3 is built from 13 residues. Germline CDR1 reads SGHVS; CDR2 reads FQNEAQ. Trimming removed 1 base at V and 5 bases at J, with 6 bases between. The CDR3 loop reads CASSLGRDQPQHF. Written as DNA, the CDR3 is TGTGCCAGCAGCTTAGGACGTGATCAGCCCCAGCATTTT. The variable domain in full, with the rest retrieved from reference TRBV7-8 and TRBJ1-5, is GAGVSQSPRYKVAKRGQDVALRCDPISGHVSLFWYQQALGQGPEFLTYFQNEAQLDKSGLPSDRFFAERPEGSVSTLKIQRTQQEDSAVYLCASSLGRDQPQHFGDGTRLSIL.

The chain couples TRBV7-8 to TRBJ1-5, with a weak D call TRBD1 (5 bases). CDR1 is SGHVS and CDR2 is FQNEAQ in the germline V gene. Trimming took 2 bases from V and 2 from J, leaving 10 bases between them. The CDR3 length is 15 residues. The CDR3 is CASSLRGAGNQPQHF. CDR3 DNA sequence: TGTGCCAGCAGCTTACGAGGGGCGGGCAATCAGCCCCAGCATTTT.

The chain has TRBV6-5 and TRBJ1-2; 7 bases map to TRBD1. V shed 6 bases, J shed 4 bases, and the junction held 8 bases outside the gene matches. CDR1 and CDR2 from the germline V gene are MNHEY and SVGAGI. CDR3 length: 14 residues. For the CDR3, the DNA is TGTGCCAGCAGAAAACAGGGGCGTAGCTATGGCTACACCTTC. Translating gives CASRKQGRSYGYTF.

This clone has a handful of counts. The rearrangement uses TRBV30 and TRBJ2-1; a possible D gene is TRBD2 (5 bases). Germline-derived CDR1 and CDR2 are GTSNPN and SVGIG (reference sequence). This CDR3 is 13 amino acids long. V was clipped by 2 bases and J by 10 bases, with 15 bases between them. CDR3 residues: CAWSSTNGEEQFF. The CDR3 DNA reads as TGTGCCTGGAGTTCCACTAACGGGGAGGAGCAGTTCTTC.

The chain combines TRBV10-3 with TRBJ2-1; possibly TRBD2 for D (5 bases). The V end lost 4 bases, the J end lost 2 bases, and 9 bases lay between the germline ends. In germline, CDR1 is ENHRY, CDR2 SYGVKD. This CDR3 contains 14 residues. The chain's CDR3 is CAISGGPTYNEQFF. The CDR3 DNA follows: TGTGCCATCAGTGGCGGGCCAACCTACAATGAGCAGTTCTTC.

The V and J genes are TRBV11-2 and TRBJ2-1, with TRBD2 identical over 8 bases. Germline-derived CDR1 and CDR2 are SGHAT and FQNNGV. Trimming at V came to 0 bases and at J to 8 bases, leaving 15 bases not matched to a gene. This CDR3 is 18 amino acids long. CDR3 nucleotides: TGTGCCAGCAGCTTAGATAGGCGGGGGGACGACCCCAGGGATGAGCAGTTCTTC. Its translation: CASSLDRRGDDPRDEQFF.

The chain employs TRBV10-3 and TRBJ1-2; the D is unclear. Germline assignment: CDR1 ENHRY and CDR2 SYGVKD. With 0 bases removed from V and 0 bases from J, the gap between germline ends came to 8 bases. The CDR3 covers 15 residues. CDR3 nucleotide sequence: TGTGCCATCAGTGAGTCTTCGGCAGCTAACTATGGCTACACCTTC. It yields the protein CAISESSAANYGYTF.

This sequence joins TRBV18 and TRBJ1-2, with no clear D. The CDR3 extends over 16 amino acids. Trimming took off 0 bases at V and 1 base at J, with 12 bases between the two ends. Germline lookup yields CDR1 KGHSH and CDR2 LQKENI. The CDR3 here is CASSPPAGKSNYGYTF. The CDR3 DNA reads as TGTGCCAGCTCACCACCCGCCGGAAAAAGTAACTATGGCTACACCTTC.

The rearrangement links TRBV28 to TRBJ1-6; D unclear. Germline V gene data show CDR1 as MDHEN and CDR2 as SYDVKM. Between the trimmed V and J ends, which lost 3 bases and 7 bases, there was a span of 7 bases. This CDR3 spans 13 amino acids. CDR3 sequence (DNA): TGTGCCAGCAGTTTGGGTGGAAATTCACCCCTCCACTTT. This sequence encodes CASSLGGNSPLHF.

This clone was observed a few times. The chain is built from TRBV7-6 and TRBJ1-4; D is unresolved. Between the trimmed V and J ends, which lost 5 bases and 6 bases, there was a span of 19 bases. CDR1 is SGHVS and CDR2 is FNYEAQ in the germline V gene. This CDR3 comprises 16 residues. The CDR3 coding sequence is TGTGCCAGCAGCCGGATTCCCGGACGGAGTGATGAAAAACTGTTTTTT. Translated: CASSRIPGRSDEKLFF.

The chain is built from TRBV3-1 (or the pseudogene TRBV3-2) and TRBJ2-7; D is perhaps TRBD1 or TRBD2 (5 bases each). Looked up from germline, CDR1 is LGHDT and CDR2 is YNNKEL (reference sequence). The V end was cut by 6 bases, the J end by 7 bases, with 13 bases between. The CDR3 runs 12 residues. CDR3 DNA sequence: TGTGCCAGCAGGTTAGGGGCGGGTGAGCAGTACTTC. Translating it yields CASRLGAGEQYF.

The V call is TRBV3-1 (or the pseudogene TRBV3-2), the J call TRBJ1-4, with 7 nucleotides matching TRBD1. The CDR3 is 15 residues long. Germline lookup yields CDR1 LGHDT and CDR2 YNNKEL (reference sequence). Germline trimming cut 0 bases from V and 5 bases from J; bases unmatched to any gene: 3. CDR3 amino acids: CASSQDKQGNEKLFF. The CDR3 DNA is TGTGCCAGCAGCCAAGATAAACAGGGGAATGAAAAACTGTTTTTT.

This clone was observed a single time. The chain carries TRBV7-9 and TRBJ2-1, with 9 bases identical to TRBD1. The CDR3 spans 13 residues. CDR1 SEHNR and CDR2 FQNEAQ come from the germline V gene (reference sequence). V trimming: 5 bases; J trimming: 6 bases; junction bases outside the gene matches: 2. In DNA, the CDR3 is TGTGCCAGCAGCAAGGACAGGGGCAATGAGCAGTTCTTC. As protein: CASSKDRGNEQFF.

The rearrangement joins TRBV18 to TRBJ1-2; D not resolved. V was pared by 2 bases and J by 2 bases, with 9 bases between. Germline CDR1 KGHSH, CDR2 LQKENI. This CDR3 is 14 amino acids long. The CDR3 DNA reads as TGTGCCAGCTCACCAAGGGAGTTCAACTATGGCTACACCTTC. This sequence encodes CASSPREFNYGYTF.

The CDR3 region is CATSDSDGPQETQYF. CDR3 DNA: TGTGCCACCAGTGACTCGGACGGCCCCCAAGAGACCCAGTACTTC. The rearrangement joins TRBV24-1 to TRBJ2-5; no definite D call. Trimming pared 4 bases from V and 1 base from J, leaving 12 bases between. Germline V CDR1 and CDR2: KGHDR, SFDVKD. The CDR3 runs to 15 residues.

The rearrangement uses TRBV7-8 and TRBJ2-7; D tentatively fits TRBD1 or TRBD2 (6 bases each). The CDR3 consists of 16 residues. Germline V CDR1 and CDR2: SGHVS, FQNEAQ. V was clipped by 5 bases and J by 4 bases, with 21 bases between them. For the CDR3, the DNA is TGTGCCAGCAGCCTGACTAGTACAGGGAGGTGGTACGAGCAGTACTTC. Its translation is CASSLTSTGRWYEQYF.

The CDR3 reads CAIPRGGTGVYF. In DNA, the CDR3 is TGTGCCATCCCTAGGGGTGGGACAGGGGTGTACTTC. The V call is TRBV6-5, the J call TRBJ2-7, with 10 bases aligning to TRBD1. Germline-derived CDR1 and CDR2 are MNHEY and SVGAGI. There are 12 residues in the CDR3. After removal of 10 bases from V and 12 bases from J, the junction contained 12 bases not matched to a gene.

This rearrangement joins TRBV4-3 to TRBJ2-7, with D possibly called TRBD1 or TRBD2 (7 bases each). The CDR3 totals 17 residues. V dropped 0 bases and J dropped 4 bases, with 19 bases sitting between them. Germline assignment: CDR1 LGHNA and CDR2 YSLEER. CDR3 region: CASSQDPGRGPLYEQYF. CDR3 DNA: TGCGCCAGCAGCCAAGATCCGGGGAGGGGGCCCCTATACGAGCAGTACTTC.

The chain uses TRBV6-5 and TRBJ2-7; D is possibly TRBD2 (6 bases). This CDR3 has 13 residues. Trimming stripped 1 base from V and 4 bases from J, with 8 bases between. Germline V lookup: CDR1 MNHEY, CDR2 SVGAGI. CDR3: CASSYFRGYEQYF. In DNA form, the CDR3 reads TGTGCCAGCAGTTACTTCCGGGGGTACGAGCAGTACTTC.

The CDR3 sequence: CASSLDSNTGELFF. CDR3 DNA: TGCGCCAGCAGCTTGGACAGTAACACCGGGGAGCTGTTTTTT. The chain couples TRBV5-1 to TRBJ2-2; D remains ambiguous. CDR1 SGHRS and CDR2 YFSETQ come from the germline V gene. V dropped 0 bases and J dropped 2 bases, with 5 bases sitting between them. CDR3 length equals 14 residues.

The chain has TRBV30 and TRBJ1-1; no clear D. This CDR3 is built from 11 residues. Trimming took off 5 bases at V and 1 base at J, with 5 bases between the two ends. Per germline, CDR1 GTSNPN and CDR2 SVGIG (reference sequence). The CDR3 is CAWEGNTEAFF. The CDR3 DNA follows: TGTGCCTGGGAGGGGAACACTGAAGCTTTCTTT.